The rows below give T cell receptor beta chains drawn from one sample of a study of beta chain features in type 1 diabetes. The assay was immunoSEQ multiplex PCR, and TCRdb's table has in-frame clones only and misses some. The top ten hold approximately 0.099% of the sample, which has over 500,000 clones, around 15% seen once. The sample was naive CD4+ T cells from blood. Receptors originate from a man younger than 35 in good health. Both conserved end residues are part of each CDR3. D genes are given only for firm matches. Clone size is stated in some rows and not others, as once, few, many or a class when expanded.

j_call v_call clone_size d_call cdr3_nt cdr3_aa
TRBJ1-3 TRBV2 - - TGTGCCACCGACGCGGCCGGCCACTCTGGAAACACCATATATTTT CATDAAGHSGNTIYF
TRBJ1-4 TRBV5-6 - - TGTGCCAGCACCCCGGGCCATAATGAAAAACTGTTTTTT CASTPGHNEKLFF
TRBJ2-7 TRBV5-1 few - TGCGCCAGCAGCTTGTTTGGGTACGAGCAGTACTTC CASSLFGYEQYF
TRBJ1-5 TRBV7-2 - - TGTGCCAGCAGCCCAGTGACAACGGTGTTCAATCAGCCCCAGCATTTT CASSPVTTVFNQPQHF
TRBJ2-7 TRBV5-1 few TRBD1 TGCGCCAGCAGCTTGGAGGGGACAGCTCTCGAGCAGTACTTC CASSLEGTALEQYF
TRBJ1-2 TRBV18 - - TGTGCCAGCTCACCACCCTCAGGGCCTGGGGGCTACACCTTC CASSPPSGPGGYTF
TRBJ2-6 TRBV6-6 few - TGTGCCAGCAGCTTCCGGGGCTCTGGGGCCAACGTCCTGACTTTC CASSFRGSGANVLTF
TRBJ1-1 TRBV5-6 few - TGTGCCAGCAGCGCGAAGGTACAGAACACTGAAGCTTTCTTT CASSAKVQNTEAFF
TRBJ2-7 TRBV13 few TRBD2 TGCGCCAGCAGCCCGGGAGGCGGGATCTCCTACGAGCAGTACTTC CASSPGGGISYEQYF
TRBJ2-7 TRBV9 few TRBD1 TGTGCCAGCAGCGGCCGGGACAGCGAACCCTACGAGCAGTACTTC CASSGRDSEPYEQYF
TRBJ2-1 TRBV14 - - TGTGCCAGCAGCCACCCACCGCCCCTCGGTAGCCTCTCCTACAATGAGCAGTTCTTC CASSHPPPLGSLSYNEQFF
TRBJ1-5 TRBV28 - - TGTGCCACCAGGGGACAAGGCAATCAGCCCCAGCATTTT CATRGQGNQPQHF
TRBJ1-1 TRBV5-4 few - TGTGCCAGCAGCCCGCCCGGTCTGGGGAACACTGAAGCTTTCTTT CASSPPGLGNTEAFF
TRBJ1-4 TRBV5-4 many - TGTGCCAGCAGCTTGGATGGTTTTTCACTGTTTTTT CASSLDGFSLFF
TRBJ2-1 TRBV15 - - TGTGCCACCAGCACGGAGACTCACTCCTACAATGAGCAGTTCTTC CATSTETHSYNEQFF
TRBJ2-2 TRBV5-1 few TRBD2 TGCGCCAGCAGCCCGCCGGGACTAGGGTACACCGGGGAGCTGTTTTTT CASSPPGLGYTGELFF
TRBJ2-3 TRBV7-2 - - TGTGCCAGCAGCGCCGGTCCGGGTTTGAATACGCAGTATTTT CASSAGPGLNTQYF
TRBJ2-1 TRBV9 - - TGTGCCAGCAGCGTAGTAGGGGGGATGTACAATGAGCAGTTCTTC CASSVVGGMYNEQFF
TRBJ1-4 TRBV4-3 few TRBD1 TGCGCCAGCAGCCGCCGACAGGGGACTAATGAAAAACTGTTTTTT CASSRRQGTNEKLFF
TRBJ1-1 TRBV10-3 - - TGTGCCATCAGAGGACAGAGGAACACTGAAGCTTTCTTT CAIRGQRNTEAFF
TRBJ1-2 TRBV13 few TRBD1 TGTGCCAGCAGCTCCGCCGAGACAGGGCTCGTGTCTAGACGTGGCTACACCTTC CASSSAETGLVSRRGYTF
TRBJ2-2 TRBV28 once - TGTGCCAGCAGTTTACAAGGTGGCACCGGGGAGCTGTTTTTT CASSLQGGTGELFF
TRBJ1-1 TRBV6-6 - - TGTGCCAGCACCGACCACGGGGGACCCAACACTGAAGCTTTCTTT CASTDHGGPNTEAFF
TRBJ1-5 TRBV5-4 few - TGTGCCAGCACCGACCCCTCGCGAGGGAGCAATCAGCCCCAGCATTTT CASTDPSRGSNQPQHF
TRBJ1-1 TRBV5-6 - - TGTGCCAGCAGCCACCCTACTAGCGCTGGCACTGAAGCTTTCTTT CASSHPTSAGTEAFF
TRBJ2-2 TRBV7-3 - - TGTGCCAGCAGCTTGACAGTGAACACCGGGGAGCTGTTTTTT CASSLTVNTGELFF
TRBJ1-1 TRBV9 few - TGTGCCAGCAGCGTAGCGGGGGCAGGGGCGATATCGAACACTGAAGCTTTCTTT CASSVAGAGAISNTEAFF
TRBJ2-7 TRBV7-7 few - TGTGCCAGCAGCCGATTACCCCGTTCCCCCATCAAGGGAGGTTACTCCTACGAGCAGTACTTC CASSRLPRSPIKGGYSYEQYF
TRBJ2-2 TRBV5-1 - TRBD1 TGCGCCAGCAGCTCGGGACAGGGTAACACCGGGGAGCTGTTTTTT CASSSGQGNTGELFF
TRBJ2-2 TRBV18 - TRBD2 TGTGCCAGCTCACCACGGATGAGCGGGAGACGGGACACCGGGGAGCTGTTTTTT CASSPRMSGRRDTGELFF
TRBJ1-2 TRBV18 few - TGTGCCAGCTCACCTTCGGGGCTCGATATCTATGGCTACACCTTC CASSPSGLDIYGYTF
TRBJ2-3 TRBV5-1 - TRBD1 TGCGCCAGCAGCTCGACGGGACAGGGGAGGGCAGATACGCAGTATTTT CASSSTGQGRADTQYF
TRBJ2-1 TRBV7-2 - TRBD1 TGTGCCAGCTTCCCAGGGGGTTCCTACAATGAGCAGTTCTTC CASFPGGSYNEQFF
TRBJ2-3 TRBV7-2 - - TGTGCCAGCAGCTTAATCAGAGACACAGATACGCAGTATTTT CASSLIRDTDTQYF
TRBJ2-2 TRBV19 few - TGTGCCGCAGTTGGGAGGGGGAGGAACACCGGGGAGCTGTTTTTT CAAVGRGRNTGELFF
TRBJ2-3 TRBV11-2 few TRBD1 TGTGCCAGCAGAATAGCAGCGAGGGGGCTGACAGATACGCAGTATTTT CASRIAARGLTDTQYF
TRBJ2-7 TRBV7-9 - - TGTGCCAGCACCTTGGCGGCGCCCTACGAGCAGTACTTC CASTLAAPYEQYF
TRBJ1-2 TRBV15 few - TGTGCCACCAGCGGCTCGGTGAACTATGGCTACACCTTC CATSGSVNYGYTF
TRBJ2-7 TRBV9 - - TGTGCCAGCAGCGGACCGGGACAAACATACGAGCAGTACTTC CASSGPGQTYEQYF
TRBJ2-7 TRBV7-2 - - TGTGCCAGCAGCTTAGGTGTCGCTACTAGTTCTTCATACGAGCAGTACTTC CASSLGVATSSSYEQYF
TRBJ1-2 TRBV29-1 - TRBD1 TGCAGCGTTGAGGGACAGGGGAACGGTGGCTACACCTTC CSVEGQGNGGYTF
TRBJ1-2 TRBV5-1 few - TGCGCCAGCAGCTTGGCTTATTCGCAGGGTTATGGCTACACCTTC CASSLAYSQGYGYTF
TRBJ2-7 TRBV6-1 - TRBD1 TGTGCCAGCAGGGACAGGGCCTCTCGGCACGAGCAGTACTTC CASRDRASRHEQYF
TRBJ1-2 TRBV5-1 few TRBD1 TGCGCCAGCAGGTCCGGGACAGGGGGTAACTATGGCTACACCTTC CASRSGTGGNYGYTF
TRBJ1-2 TRBV6-1 - - TGTGCCAGCAGTGAAACGTTGGGATTGGACTATGGCTACACCTTC CASSETLGLDYGYTF
TRBJ2-3 TRBV9 few - TGTGCCAGCAGCGTAGAAAGGGGGGGCCGCAGCACAGATACGCAGTATTTT CASSVERGGRSTDTQYF
TRBJ1-2 TRBV5-1 - - TGCGCCAGCAGCCCATCTGGGGGCGATGGCTACACCTTC CASSPSGGDGYTF
TRBJ2-1 TRBV5-1 - TRBD2 TGCGCCAGCGGCCTAGCGGGAGGGCCTTTGATCGCCTACAATGAGCAGTTCTTC CASGLAGGPLIAYNEQFF
TRBJ2-4 TRBV6-1 few - TGTGCCAGCAGTGAGTGGGGGCCAGCCAAAAACATTCAGTACTTC CASSEWGPAKNIQYF
TRBJ2-2 TRBV10-3 - - TGTGCCGCCCAGAATCGGGGTCCGAACACCGGGGAGCTGTTTTTT CAAQNRGPNTGELFF
TRBJ2-7 TRBV5-1 - - TGCGCCAGCAGCAAAATACCGGGACAAGCCTACGAGCAGTACTTC CASSKIPGQAYEQYF
TRBJ2-3 TRBV23-1 few TRBD2 TGCGCCAGCAGTCAAAAAGCCACGGGAGGTGTCACAGATACGCAGTATTTT CASSQKATGGVTDTQYF
TRBJ2-7 TRBV5-1 - - TGCGCCAGCACCTTGGTAGGGAACCACGAGCAGTACTTC CASTLVGNHEQYF
TRBJ1-1 TRBV6-5 - TRBD1 TGTGCCAGCAGTTACGGGGACAGGCTTGAAGCTTTCTTT CASSYGDRLEAFF
TRBJ1-1 TRBV6-5 few - TGTGCCTGCCTTCGGAGGGTACGGGGGAACACTGAAGCTTTCTTT CACLRRVRGNTEAFF
TRBJ2-3 TRBV5-1 few TRBD2 TGCGCCAGCCATCCTAGCGGGAGTTCCAGTTCAGATACGCAGTATTTT CASHPSGSSSSDTQYF
TRBJ2-7 TRBV28 - TRBD1 TGTGCCAGCAGCGTCAGACAGGGGGCCCACGAGCAGTACTTC CASSVRQGAHEQYF